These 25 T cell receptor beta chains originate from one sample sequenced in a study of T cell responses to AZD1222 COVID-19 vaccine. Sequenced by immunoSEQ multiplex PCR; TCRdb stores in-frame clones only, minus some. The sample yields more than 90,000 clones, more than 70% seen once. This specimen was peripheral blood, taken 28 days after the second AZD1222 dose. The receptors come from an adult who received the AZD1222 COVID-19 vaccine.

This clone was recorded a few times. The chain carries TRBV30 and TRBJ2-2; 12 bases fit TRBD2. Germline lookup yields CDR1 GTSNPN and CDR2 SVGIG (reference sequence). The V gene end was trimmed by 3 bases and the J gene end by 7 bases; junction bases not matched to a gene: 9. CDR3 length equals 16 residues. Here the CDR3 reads CAWSQPTSGSLGELFF. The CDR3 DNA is TGTGCCTGGAGCCAACCGACTAGCGGGAGCCTCGGGGAGCTGTTTTTT.

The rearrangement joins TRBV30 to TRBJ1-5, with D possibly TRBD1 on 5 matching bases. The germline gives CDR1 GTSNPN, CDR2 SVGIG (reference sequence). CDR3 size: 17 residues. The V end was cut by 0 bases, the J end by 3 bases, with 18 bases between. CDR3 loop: CAWSVRWGVQSNQPQHF. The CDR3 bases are TGTGCCTGGAGTGTAAGGTGGGGGGTACAGTCCAATCAGCCCCAGCATTTT.

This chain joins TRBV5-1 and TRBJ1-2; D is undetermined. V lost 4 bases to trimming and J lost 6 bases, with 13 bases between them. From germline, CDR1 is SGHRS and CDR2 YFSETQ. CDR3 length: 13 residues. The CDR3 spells CASSPDGSDGYTF. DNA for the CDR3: TGCGCCAGCAGCCCGGATGGGTCCGATGGCTACACCTTC.

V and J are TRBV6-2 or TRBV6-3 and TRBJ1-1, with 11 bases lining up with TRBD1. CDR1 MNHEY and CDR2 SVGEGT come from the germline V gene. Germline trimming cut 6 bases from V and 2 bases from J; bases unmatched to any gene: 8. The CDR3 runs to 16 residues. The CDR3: CASSPDRGHGNTEAFF. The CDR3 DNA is TGTGCCAGCAGCCCGGACAGGGGGCACGGAAACACTGAAGCTTTCTTT.

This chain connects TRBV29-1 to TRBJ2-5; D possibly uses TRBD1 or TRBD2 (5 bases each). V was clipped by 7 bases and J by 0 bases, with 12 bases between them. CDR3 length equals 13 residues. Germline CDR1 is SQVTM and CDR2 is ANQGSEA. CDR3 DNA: TGCAGCGCCGAGGGACGGAACCAAGAGACCCAGTACTTC. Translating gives CSAEGRNQETQYF. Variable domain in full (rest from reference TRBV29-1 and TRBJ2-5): SAVISQKPSRDICQRGTSLTIQCQVDSQVTMMFWYRQQPGQSLTLIATANQGSEATYESGFVIDKFPISRPNLTFSTLTVSNMSPEDSSIYLCSAEGRNQETQYFGPGTRLLVL.

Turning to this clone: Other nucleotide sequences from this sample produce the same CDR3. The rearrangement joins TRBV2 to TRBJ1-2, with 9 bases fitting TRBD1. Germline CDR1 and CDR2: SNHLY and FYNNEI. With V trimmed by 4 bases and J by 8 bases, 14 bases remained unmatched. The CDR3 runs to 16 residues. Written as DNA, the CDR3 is TGTGCCAGCAGTGGACTTGAGACAGGGGGTGCTTGGGGCTACACCTTC. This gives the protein CASSGLETGGAWGYTF.

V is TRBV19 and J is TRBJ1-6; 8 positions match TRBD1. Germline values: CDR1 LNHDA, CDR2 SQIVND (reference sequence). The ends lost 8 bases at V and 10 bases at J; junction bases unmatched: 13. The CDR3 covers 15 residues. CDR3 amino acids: CASGFRDRSKSPLHF. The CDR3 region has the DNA TGTGCCAGTGGATTTCGGGACAGGTCCAAGTCACCCCTCCACTTT. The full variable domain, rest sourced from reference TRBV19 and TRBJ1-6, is DGGITQSPKYLFRKEGQNVTLSCEQNLNHDAMYWYRQDPGQGLRLIYYSQIVNDFQKGDIAEGYSVSREKKESFPLTVTSAQKNPTAFYLCASGFRDRSKSPLHFGNGTRLTVT.

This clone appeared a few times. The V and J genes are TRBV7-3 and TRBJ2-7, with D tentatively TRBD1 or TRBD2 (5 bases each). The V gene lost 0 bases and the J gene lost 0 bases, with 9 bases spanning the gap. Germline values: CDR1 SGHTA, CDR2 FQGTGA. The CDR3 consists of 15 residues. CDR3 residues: CASSLTWGSSYEQYF. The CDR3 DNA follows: TGTGCCAGCAGCTTAACATGGGGGAGCTCCTACGAGCAGTACTTC.

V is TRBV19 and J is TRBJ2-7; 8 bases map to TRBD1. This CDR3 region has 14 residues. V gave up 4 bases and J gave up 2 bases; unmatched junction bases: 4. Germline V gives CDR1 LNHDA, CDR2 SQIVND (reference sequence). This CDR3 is CASSRGQGAYEQYF. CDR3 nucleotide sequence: TGTGCCAGTAGTAGAGGACAGGGAGCCTACGAGCAGTACTTC.

Here the CDR3 reads CAISEARGFEAFF. DNA of the CDR3: TGTGCCATCAGTGAGGCTCGGGGATTCGAAGCTTTCTTT. The V and J genes are TRBV10-3 and TRBJ1-1; D is unclear. The CDR3 spans 13 residues. Per germline, CDR1 ENHRY and CDR2 SYGVKD. V was trimmed by 2 bases and J by 8 bases, leaving 12 bases between them.

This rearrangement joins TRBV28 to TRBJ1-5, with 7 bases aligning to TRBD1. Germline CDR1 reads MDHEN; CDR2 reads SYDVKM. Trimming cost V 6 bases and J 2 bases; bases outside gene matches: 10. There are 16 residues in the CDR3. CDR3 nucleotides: TGTGCCAGCAGCATCCCAAGGGGGCTTGGCAATCAGCCCCAGCATTTT. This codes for CASSIPRGLGNQPQHF. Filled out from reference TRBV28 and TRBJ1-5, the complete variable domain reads DVKVTQSSRYLVKRTGEKVFLECVQDMDHENMFWYRQDPGLGLRLIYFSYDVKMKEKGDIPEGYSVSREKKERFSLILESASTNQTSMYLCASSIPRGLGNQPQHFGDGTRLSIL.

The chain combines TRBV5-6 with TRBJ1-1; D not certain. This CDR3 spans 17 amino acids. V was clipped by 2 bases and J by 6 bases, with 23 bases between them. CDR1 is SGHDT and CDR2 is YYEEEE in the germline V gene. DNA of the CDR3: TGTGCCAGCAGCTTTTTTTTTCTTAGGCAGATGGGTCCTGAAGCTTTCTTT. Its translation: CASSFFFLRQMGPEAFF.

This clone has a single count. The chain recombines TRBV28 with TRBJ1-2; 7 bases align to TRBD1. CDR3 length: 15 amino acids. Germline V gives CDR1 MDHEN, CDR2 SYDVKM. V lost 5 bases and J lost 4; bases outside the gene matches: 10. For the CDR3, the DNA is TGTGCCAGCAGTCCAACAGGGGCTCGGAGCTATGGCTACACCTTC. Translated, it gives CASSPTGARSYGYTF.

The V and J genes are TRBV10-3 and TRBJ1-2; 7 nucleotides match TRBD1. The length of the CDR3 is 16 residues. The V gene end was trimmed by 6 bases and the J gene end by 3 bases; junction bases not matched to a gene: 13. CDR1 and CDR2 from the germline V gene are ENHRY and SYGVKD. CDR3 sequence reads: CAIRYRGVKGDYGYTF. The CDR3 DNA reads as TGTGCCATCAGATACAGGGGCGTTAAGGGGGACTATGGCTACACCTTC.

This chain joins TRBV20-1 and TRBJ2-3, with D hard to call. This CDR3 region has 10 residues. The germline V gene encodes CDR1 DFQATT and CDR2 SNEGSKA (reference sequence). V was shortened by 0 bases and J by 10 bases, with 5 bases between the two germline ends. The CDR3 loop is CSARDTSQYF. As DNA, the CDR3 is TGCAGTGCTAGAGATACTTCGCAGTATTTT.

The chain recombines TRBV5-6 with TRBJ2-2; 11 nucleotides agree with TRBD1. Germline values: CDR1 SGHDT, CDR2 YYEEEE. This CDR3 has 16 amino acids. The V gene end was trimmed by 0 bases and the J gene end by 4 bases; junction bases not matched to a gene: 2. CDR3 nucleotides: TGTGCCAGCAGCTTGGTCGGGACAGGGGGCACCGGGGAGCTGTTTTTT. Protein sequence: CASSLVGTGGTGELFF.

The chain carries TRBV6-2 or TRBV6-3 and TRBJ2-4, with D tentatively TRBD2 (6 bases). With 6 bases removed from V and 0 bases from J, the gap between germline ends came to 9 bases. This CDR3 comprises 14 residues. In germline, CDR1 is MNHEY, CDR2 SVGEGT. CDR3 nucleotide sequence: TGTGCCAGCAGCCGGGACTCAGCCAAAAACATTCAGTACTTC. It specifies CASSRDSAKNIQYF.

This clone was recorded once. The CDR3 here is CASSQGLADSYEQYF. For the CDR3, the DNA is TGTGCCAGCAGCCAGGGACTAGCGGACTCCTACGAGCAGTACTTC. The V and J genes are TRBV14 and TRBJ2-7; the match to TRBD2 covers 11 bases. This CDR3 has 15 residues. Trimming removed 3 bases from V and 0 bases from J; junction bases left unmatched: 1. CDR1 and CDR2 (germline): SGHDN, FVKESK.

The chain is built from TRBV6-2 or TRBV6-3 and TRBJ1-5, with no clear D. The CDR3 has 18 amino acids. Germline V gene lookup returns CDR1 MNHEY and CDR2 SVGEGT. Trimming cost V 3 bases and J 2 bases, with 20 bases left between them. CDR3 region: CASSYFGEAVSRNQPQHF. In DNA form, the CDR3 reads TGTGCCAGCAGTTATTTCGGGGAGGCCGTTTCTCGCAATCAGCCCCAGCATTTT.

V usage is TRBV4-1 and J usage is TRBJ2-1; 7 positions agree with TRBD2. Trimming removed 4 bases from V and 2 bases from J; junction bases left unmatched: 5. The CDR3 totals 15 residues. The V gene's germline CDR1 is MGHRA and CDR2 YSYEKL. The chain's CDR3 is CASSPPRGTYNEQFF. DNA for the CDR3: TGCGCCAGCAGCCCGCCGCGGGGGACCTACAATGAGCAGTTCTTC.

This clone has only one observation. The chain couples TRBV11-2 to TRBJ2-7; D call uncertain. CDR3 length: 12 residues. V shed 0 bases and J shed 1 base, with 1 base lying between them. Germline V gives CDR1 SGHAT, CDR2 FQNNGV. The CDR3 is CASSLESYEQYF. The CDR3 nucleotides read TGTGCCAGCAGCTTAGAGTCCTACGAGCAGTACTTC.

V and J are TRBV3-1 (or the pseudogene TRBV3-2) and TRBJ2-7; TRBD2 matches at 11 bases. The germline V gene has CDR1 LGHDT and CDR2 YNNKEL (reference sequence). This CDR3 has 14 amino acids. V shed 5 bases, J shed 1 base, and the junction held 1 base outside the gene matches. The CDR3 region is CASSGTSGSYEQYF. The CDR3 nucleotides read TGTGCCAGCAGCGGGACTAGCGGATCCTACGAGCAGTACTTC.

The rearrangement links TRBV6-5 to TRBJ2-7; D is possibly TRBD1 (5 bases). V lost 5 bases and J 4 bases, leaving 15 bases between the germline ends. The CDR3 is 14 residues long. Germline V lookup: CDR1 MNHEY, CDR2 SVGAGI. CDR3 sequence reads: CASSRGPVPYEQYF. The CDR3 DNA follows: TGTGCCAGCAGTAGGGGCCCCGTACCTTACGAGCAGTACTTC.

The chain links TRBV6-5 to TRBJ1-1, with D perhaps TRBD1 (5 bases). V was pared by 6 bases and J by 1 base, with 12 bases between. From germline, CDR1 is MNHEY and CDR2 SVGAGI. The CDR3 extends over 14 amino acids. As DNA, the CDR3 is TGTGCCAGCAGACACACGGGGGGGAACACTGAAGCTTTCTTT. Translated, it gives CASRHTGGNTEAFF.

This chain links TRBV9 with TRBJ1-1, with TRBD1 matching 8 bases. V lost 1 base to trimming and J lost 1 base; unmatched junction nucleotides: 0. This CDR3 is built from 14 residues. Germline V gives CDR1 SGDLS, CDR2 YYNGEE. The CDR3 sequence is CASSVTGGNTEAFF. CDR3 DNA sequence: TGTGCCAGCAGCGTAACAGGGGGGAACACTGAAGCTTTCTTT.